The rows below give T cell receptor beta chains drawn from one sample of a study of T cells in Graves' hyperthyroidism and ophthalmopathy. TCRdb re-called the multiplex PCR reads through MiXCR, storing one row per CDR3 protein. The sample has roughly 100,000 distinct CDR3 sequences, around 52% seen once. Sequencing was carried out using blood. These receptors came from a woman between 40 and 50 years old with Graves' hyperthyroidism. CDR3s include the opening cysteine and the closing phenylalanine or tryptophan. Fields, in order: V gene, clone size, J gene, D gene, CDR3 length, CDR3 DNA, CDR3 protein. The D gene is left open where the match is weak. Clone size is shown for a subset of rows, as once, few, many or a class of expanded clone.

TRBV20-1,many,TRBJ1-5,NA,11,TGCAGTGCTAGAGAAGCCAGGCTCCAGCATTTT,CSAREARLQHF
TRBV20-1,NA,TRBJ2-1,NA,17,TGCAGTGCCAACTCCTATAGCTCTAGTGGGTCCTACAATGAGCAGTTCTTC,CSANSYSSSGSYNEQFF
TRBV15,NA,TRBJ2-7,TRBD1,14,TGTGCCACCGCTGACGGGACAGGGGGCTACGAGCAGTACTTC,CATADGTGGYEQYF
TRBV29-1,once,TRBJ1-5,NA,12,TGCAGCGCGACGGTGGGGGGACAGCCCCAGCATTTT,CSATVGGQPQHF
TRBV24-1,many,TRBJ1-5,NA,12,TGTGCCACCAGTAGCGCTTCTCAGCCCCAGCATTTT,CATSSASQPQHF
TRBV5-1,many,TRBJ2-2,NA,17,TGCGCCAGCAGTTCCCGCAGGGGACCTACTCTGACCGGGGAGCTGTTTTTT,CASSSRRGPTLTGELFF
TRBV19,many,TRBJ1-2,NA,16,TGTGCCAGTAGTTCACGGACAGCCCCGAGATTCTATGGCTACACCTTC,CASSSRTAPRFYGYTF
TRBV2,NA,TRBJ1-5,NA,15,TGTGCCAGCAGTGAGGGGGCTAGGATGTTAGAGCCCCAGCATTTT,CASSEGARMLEPQHF
TRBV15,NA,TRBJ2-5,NA,15,TGTGCCGCCAGCCCTAGGCAGGGAAAACAAGAGACCCAGTACTTC,CAASPRQGKQETQYF
TRBV5-6,NA,TRBJ2-7,TRBD2,15,TGTGCCAGCAGAAAGACTAGCGGCCTATTCTACGAGCAGTACTTC,CASRKTSGLFYEQYF